One sample yielded the 18 T cell receptor beta chains listed below, sequenced in a study of shared clonotypes between healthy human individuals. Libraries were prepared by immunoSEQ multiplex PCR; TCRdb keeps only in-frame clonotypes and omits some of them. Here the sample spans about 650,000 clones, around 95% being singletons. It was CD45RO-negative cells, positively selected for CCR7, that made up naive CD8 cells, with terminally differentiated effector memory CD45RA+ cells excluded. The specimen was naive CD8+ T cells sorted from blood. The receptor source for this set is a woman aged 25 to 39 in good health.

This clone was detected a few times. The chain employs TRBV7-9 and TRBJ2-3; D is possibly TRBD2 (6 bases). Germline assignment: CDR1 SEHNR and CDR2 FQNEAQ (reference sequence). The CDR3 totals 13 residues. The V and J ends lost 5 bases and 6 bases respectively, with 12 bases between them. CDR3 protein: CASSPGGTDTQYF. CDR3 DNA: TGTGCCAGCAGCCCCGGAGGGACGGATACGCAGTATTTT.

V is TRBV6-6 and J is TRBJ2-7; perhaps TRBD1 as D (5 bases). V lost 2 bases and J lost 2, with 13 bases in between. Germline CDR1 reads MNHNY; CDR2 reads SVGAGI (reference sequence). The CDR3 has 15 residues. CDR3 coding DNA: TGTGCCAGCAGTTACGGTGACAGTGCCGCCTACGAGCAGTACTTC. This translates into CASSYGDSAAYEQYF.

The CDR3 DNA reads TGTGCCAGCAGTTTAGGTGGGGGGGGGCACGCCGGGGAGCTGTTTTTT. Encoded protein: CASSLGGGGHAGELFF. V is TRBV28 and J is TRBJ2-2, with a weak D call TRBD2 (7 bases). V lost 2 bases to trimming and J lost 6 bases, with 16 bases between them. CDR3 length: 16 residues. Per the germline V gene, CDR1 is MDHEN and CDR2 is SYDVKM.

This rearrangement joins TRBV11-2 to TRBJ2-7; 8 bases line up with TRBD1. V was pared by 1 base and J by 5 bases, with 4 bases of the junction left unmatched. This CDR3 has 14 residues. Germline-derived CDR1 and CDR2 are SGHAT and FQNNGV. DNA for the CDR3: TGTGCCAGCAGCTTAGCCAGGGGGCTTAACGAGCAGTACTTC. Protein: CASSLARGLNEQYF.

This clone was seen a single time. CDR3 DNA sequence: TGTGCCAGCAGTTTACGCCCGGGACAGGGGGACACTGAAGCTTTCTTT. Protein product: CASSLRPGQGDTEAFF. V is TRBV28 and J is TRBJ1-1; TRBD1 matches 11 bases. V trimming: 2 bases; J trimming: 3 bases; junction bases outside the gene matches: 5. CDR1 is MDHEN and CDR2 is SYDVKM in the germline V gene. The CDR3 runs 16 residues.

This clone appeared once. This chain uses TRBV28 with TRBJ2-1; 11 positions match TRBD2. The CDR3 extends over 21 amino acids. V lost 2 bases, J lost 0 bases, and 15 bases stayed unmatched. Germline assignment: CDR1 MDHEN and CDR2 SYDVKM. The chain's CDR3 is CASSLPPMSSGRLTSYNEQFF. The CDR3 DNA reads TGTGCCAGCAGTTTACCCCCTATGTCTAGCGGGAGGTTAACCTCCTACAATGAGCAGTTCTTC.

This chain links TRBV5-6 with TRBJ1-3, with no clear D. Deletions cut 2 bases from V and 3 bases from J, with 6 bases between. This CDR3 is built from 13 residues. Looked up from germline, CDR1 is SGHDT and CDR2 is YYEEEE. CDR3 sequence reads: CASSFGFGNTIYF. As DNA, the CDR3 is TGTGCCAGCAGCTTCGGGTTTGGAAACACCATATATTTT. The variable domain in full, completed from reference TRBV5-6 and TRBJ1-3, reads DAGVTQSPTHLIKTRGQQVTLRCSPKSGHDTVSWYQQALGQGPQFIFQYYEEEERQRGNFPDRFSGHQFPNYSSELNVNALLLGDSALYLCASSFGFGNTIYFGEGSWLTVV.

CDR3 amino acids: CASSSSAAYEQYF. Written as DNA, the CDR3 is TGCGCCAGCAGCTCTAGCGCCGCCTACGAGCAGTACTTC. V usage is TRBV5-1 and J usage is TRBJ2-7, with a weak D call TRBD2 (6 bases). V was trimmed by 3 bases and J by 2 bases, leaving 9 bases between them. Germline assignment: CDR1 SGHRS and CDR2 YFSETQ. This CDR3 spans 13 amino acids.

On this clone: Other nucleotide sequences from this sample produce the same CDR3. The rearrangement links TRBV6-5 to TRBJ2-7; 11 bases align to TRBD2. Germline lookup yields CDR1 MNHEY and CDR2 SVGAGI. This CDR3 is built from 14 residues. With V trimmed by 5 bases and J by 3 bases, 3 bases remained unmatched. The CDR3 bases are TGTGCCAGCAGTCCCGGGACTAGCGGCTACGAGCAGTACTTC. This translates into CASSPGTSGYEQYF.

The table lists this clone with a count of one. The chain employs TRBV4-2 and TRBJ1-5; 9 nucleotides match TRBD1. CDR1 is LGHNA, CDR2 YNFKEQ, per germline. V shed 0 bases, J shed 7 bases, and the junction held 7 bases outside the gene matches. CDR3 length: 16 residues. The CDR3, as DNA: TGTGCCAGCAGCCAAGATCTCGGACAGGGGCGGCAGCCCCAGCATTTT. Its translation: CASSQDLGQGRQPQHF.

The chain uses TRBV27 and TRBJ1-2, with 8 positions matching TRBD1. Germline CDR1 reads MNHEY; CDR2 reads SMNVEV (reference sequence). The CDR3 consists of 16 residues. V was pared by 5 bases and J by 0 bases, with 8 bases of the junction left unmatched. CDR3 loop: CASSNGQGTTNYGYTF. CDR3 bases: TGTGCCAGCAGTAATGGACAGGGAACCACTAACTATGGCTACACCTTC.

This sequence joins TRBV4-1 and TRBJ2-3; TRBD2 agrees at 7 bases. V dropped 3 bases and J dropped 3; count of bases not matched to a gene: 15. The CDR3 is 18 amino acids. CDR1 MGHRA and CDR2 YSYEKL come from the germline V gene. CDR3 region: CASSQAKTGRLETDTQYF. The CDR3 bases are TGCGCCAGCAGCCAGGCTAAGACCGGGAGGCTGGAGACAGATACGCAGTATTTT.

The rearrangement links TRBV5-1 to TRBJ1-2; no clear D. Trimming took off 5 bases at V and 3 bases at J, with 20 bases between the two ends. The CDR3 totals 16 residues. Germline-derived CDR1 and CDR2 are SGHRS and YFSETQ. The CDR3 protein is CASRPRWGGADYGYTF. In nucleotides, the CDR3 is TGCGCCAGCAGGCCACGATGGGGAGGTGCAGACTATGGCTACACCTTC.

J is TRBJ2-7 and V is TRBV6-1; D gene unclear. V was cut by 4 bases and J by 4 bases, with 5 bases left in between. CDR1 and CDR2 from the germline V gene are MNHNS and SASEGT. The CDR3 contains 11 residues. The CDR3 spells CASSVKYEQYF. CDR3 DNA: TGTGCCAGCAGTGTCAAATACGAGCAGTACTTC.

The V gene is TRBV2, the J gene TRBJ2-7; TRBD1 agrees at 7 bases. Per germline, CDR1 SNHLY and CDR2 FYNNEI. The trim removed 6 bases at V and 2 bases at J, leaving 7 bases unmatched. This CDR3 has 14 residues. The CDR3 loop reads CASSYGTATYEQYF. The DNA for the CDR3 is TGTGCCAGCAGCTATGGGACAGCAACCTACGAGCAGTACTTC.

The chain employs TRBV28 and TRBJ1-5; D is perhaps TRBD1 (5 bases). Per germline, CDR1 MDHEN and CDR2 SYDVKM. The CDR3 is 18 amino acids. V was trimmed by 3 bases and J by 3 bases, leaving 21 bases between them. The CDR3 nucleotides read TGTGCCAGCAGTTTCATGATCGGGACTCTCAACTCCAATCAGCCCCAGCATTTT. It codes for CASSFMIGTLNSNQPQHF.

The V call is TRBV7-9, the J call TRBJ2-7, with 12 bases lining up with TRBD2. CDR1 and CDR2 (germline): SEHNR, FQNEAQ (reference sequence). The CDR3 sequence is 15 residues long. With V trimmed by 5 bases and J by 6 bases, 8 bases remained unmatched. CDR3 sequence reads: CASSARTSGAFEQYF. The CDR3 region has the DNA TGTGCCAGCAGCGCGAGGACTAGCGGGGCTTTCGAGCAGTACTTC.

The CDR3 DNA reads TGCAGCGTTGATCCTAGCGGCTCCTACAATGAGCAGTTCTTC. This codes for CSVDPSGSYNEQFF. The V and J genes are TRBV29-1 and TRBJ2-1; 7 nucleotides agree with TRBD2. The length of the CDR3 is 14 residues. V was clipped by 3 bases and J by 0 bases; unmatched bases: 2. CDR1 and CDR2 from the germline V gene are SQVTM and ANQGSEA.